The 30 T cell receptor beta chains below were found in one sample sequenced in a study of T-cell memory formation after mild COVID-19. One entry per CDR3 protein results from TCRdb running MiXCR on the 5' RACE reads. This table has 400,000 to 500,000 distinct CDR3 sequences, roughly a quarter appearing once. The sequenced material came from PBMCs or a T cell subset sorted from them (not recorded which). Source of these receptors: an adult woman who had mild COVID-19 (a few samples of this study predate the infection). Cell type and time point are not known.

This rearrangement joins TRBV20-1 to TRBJ2-5; no reliable D call. CDR1 is DFQATT, CDR2 SNEGSKA, per germline (reference sequence). Deletions cut 2 bases from V and 10 bases from J, with 11 bases between. This CDR3 has 11 amino acids. The CDR3 sequence is CSARYPSSQYF. CDR3 in DNA: TGCAGTGCTAGATACCCCTCGAGCCAGTACTTC.

The CDR3 coding sequence is TGTGCCAGCAGCCTCGGGACAGGGGGCTGGGACACTGAAGCTTTCTTT. It codes for CASSLGTGGWDTEAFF. The V call is TRBV12-3 or TRBV12-4, the J call TRBJ1-1; 12 bases line up with TRBD1. This CDR3 contains 16 residues. Trimming took 6 bases from V and 3 from J; bases not matched to a gene: 8.

The rearrangement uses TRBV4-1 and TRBJ2-7, with TRBD1 identical over 9 bases. V dropped 4 bases and J dropped 5; count of bases not matched to a gene: 6. The length of the CDR3 is 14 residues. Germline CDR1 is MGHRA and CDR2 is YSYEKL. The CDR3 loop is CASSPRDRVHEQYF. CDR3 in DNA: TGCGCCAGCAGCCCCCGGGACAGGGTCCACGAGCAGTACTTC.

This clonotype was counted between two and nine times. For the CDR3, the DNA is TGCAGTGCTAGCGGGGAAACCTACGAGCAGTACTTC. Translating it yields CSASGETYEQYF. The V and J genes are TRBV20-1 and TRBJ2-7; a possible D gene is TRBD2 (5 bases). There are 12 residues in the CDR3. Germline loops: CDR1 DFQATT, CDR2 SNEGSKA (reference sequence). Deletions cut 3 bases from V and 2 bases from J, with 8 bases between.

This clonotype came up a few times. The V gene is TRBV15, the J gene TRBJ2-1; TRBD2 agrees at 9 bases. The V and J ends lost 4 bases and 3 bases, in that order; junction bases with no gene match: 1. The V gene's germline CDR1 is LNHNV and CDR2 YYDKDF (reference sequence). The CDR3 has 14 amino acids. The DNA for the CDR3 is TGTGCCACCAGCACAGCGGGGGGCTACAATGAGCAGTTCTTC. Its protein is CATSTAGGYNEQFF.

This clonotype has a count of ten or more. The V call is TRBV9, the J call TRBJ1-3; no reliable D call. Trimming took off 0 bases at V and 0 bases at J, with 10 bases between the two ends. This CDR3 comprises 16 residues. CDR1 SGDLS and CDR2 YYNGEE come from the germline V gene. CDR3 region: CASSVGGGSSGNTIYF. In DNA form, the CDR3 reads TGTGCCAGCAGCGTAGGAGGCGGGAGCTCTGGAAACACCATATATTTT.

This clonotype appeared a few times. The chain recombines TRBV24-1 with TRBJ2-2, with 7 positions matching TRBD1. The CDR3 covers 17 residues. The V gene end was trimmed by 3 bases and the J gene end by 0 bases; junction bases not matched to a gene: 6. Germline V gene data show CDR1 as KGHDR and CDR2 as SFDVKD. CDR3 loop: CATSDLGQAANTGELFF. CDR3 DNA: TGTGCCACCAGTGATCTCGGACAGGCAGCGAACACCGGGGAGCTGTTTTTT.

This clonotype was picked up one time. This CDR3 is CASSLEAGEGTEAFF. The DNA for the CDR3 is TGTGCCAGCAGCTTAGAGGCAGGGGAAGGGACTGAAGCTTTCTTT. The V gene is TRBV11-2, the J gene TRBJ1-1, with D maybe TRBD1 (6 bases). CDR3 length: 15 amino acids. Between the trimmed V and J ends, which lost 0 bases and 5 bases, there was a span of 13 bases. Germline V gene data show CDR1 as SGHAT and CDR2 as FQNNGV. Together with reference TRBV11-2 and TRBJ1-1, the CDR3 gives the full variable domain: EAGVAQSPRYKIIEKRQSVAFWCNPISGHATLYWYQQILGQGPKLLIQFQNNGVVDDSQLPKDRFSAERLKGVDSTLKIQPAKLEDSAVYLCASSLEAGEGTEAFFGQGTRLTVV.

This clonotype was counted only a few times. One end of the junction fails to match germline, which may point to a read error. This chain's CDR3 is CSVEGRYEQYF. CDR3 sequence (DNA): TGCAGCGTCGAAGGACGTTACGAGCAGTACTTC. This rearrangement joins TRBV29-1 to TRBJ2-7; D not certain. The CDR3 consists of 11 residues. CDR1 is SQVTM, CDR2 ANQGSEA, per germline.

V is TRBV15 and J is TRBJ1-1, with a tentative D call TRBD1 (5 bases). Per germline, CDR1 LNHNV and CDR2 YYDKDF (reference sequence). V shed 0 bases and J shed 5 bases, with 13 bases lying between them. The CDR3 contains 15 residues. CDR3 DNA sequence: TGTGCCACCAGCAGAGAGGGGGGGAGTGGGACTGAAGCTTTCTTT. Translation gives CATSREGGSGTEAFF.

This clonotype was picked up a small number of times. The chain uses TRBV18 and TRBJ1-1; D gene unclear. The CDR3 sequence is 13 residues long. CDR1 KGHSH and CDR2 LQKENI come from the germline V gene. Trimming took 6 bases from V and 1 from J, leaving 9 bases between them. The CDR3 bases are TGTGCCAGCTCGGAAGGTCAGAACACTGAAGCTTTCTTT. This encodes CASSEGQNTEAFF. The variable domain in full, with the rest retrieved from reference TRBV18 and TRBJ1-1, is NAGVMQNPRHLVRRRGQEARLRCSPMKGHSHVYWYRQLPEEGLKFMVYLQKENIIDESGMPKERFSAEFPKEGPSILRIQQVVRGDSAAYFCASSEGQNTEAFFGQGTRLTVV.

The V and J genes are TRBV6-1 and TRBJ1-5; D is uncertain. V was shortened by 6 bases and J by 2 bases, with 17 bases between the two germline ends. Germline V gene lookup returns CDR1 MNHNS and CDR2 SASEGT. The CDR3 length is 16 residues. The CDR3 is CASSKVEGRGNQPQHF. Here the CDR3 DNA reads TGTGCCAGCAGCAAGGTCGAGGGTCGGGGCAATCAGCCCCAGCATTTT.

V is TRBV7-3 and J is TRBJ2-1, with D perhaps TRBD1 or TRBD2 (8 bases each). The CDR3 runs to 16 residues. The V end was cut by 2 bases, the J end by 6 bases, with 17 bases between. Germline CDR1 is SGHTA and CDR2 is FQGTGA. The CDR3 coding sequence is TGTGCCAGCAGCTTAGTAAGGACAGGGACTAGCAATGAGCAGTTCTTC. It is translated as CASSLVRTGTSNEQFF. Using reference TRBV7-3 and TRBJ2-1 for the parts outside the CDR3, the full variable domain is GAGVSQTPSNKVTEKGKYVELRCDPISGHTALYWYRQSLGQGPEFLIYFQGTGAADDSGLPNDRFFAVRPEGSVSTLKIQRTERGDSAVYLCASSLVRTGTSNEQFFGPGTRLTVL.

The table lists this clonotype with a count of one. The chain employs TRBV23-1 and TRBJ2-1; TRBD2 aligns across 12 bases. TRBV23-1 qualifies as an ORF whose function is uncertain. This CDR3 region has 17 residues. V lost 2 bases and J lost 7; bases outside the gene matches: 9. The chain's CDR3 is CASSQAEKLAGGNEQFF. In nucleotides, the CDR3 is TGCGCCAGCAGTCAAGCGGAGAAACTAGCGGGAGGTAATGAGCAGTTCTTC.

V is TRBV12-3 or TRBV12-4 and J is TRBJ2-2; tentative D call: TRBD2 (5 bases). The CDR3 consists of 14 residues. V lost 11 bases, J lost 4 bases, and 17 bases lay in between. The CDR3 sequence: CAPREGASTGELFF. CDR3 bases: TGTGCCCCACGCGAGGGAGCGAGCACCGGGGAGCTGTTTTTT.

The rearrangement joins TRBV7-2 to TRBJ2-5; D gene uncertain. The V end lost 1 base, the J end lost 1 base, and 16 bases lay between the germline ends. There are 17 residues in the CDR3. The germline CDR1 and CDR2 sequences are SGHTA and FQGNSA. The CDR3 reads CASSLVLHGRVQETQYF. In DNA form, the CDR3 reads TGTGCCAGCAGCTTAGTGCTGCACGGGCGCGTCCAAGAGACCCAGTACTTC.

J is TRBJ2-1 and V is TRBV15; TRBD2 matches 16 bases. Looked up from germline, CDR1 is LNHNV and CDR2 is YYDKDF (reference sequence). V shed 3 bases, J shed 8 bases, and the junction held 4 bases outside the gene matches. The CDR3 runs 16 residues. The chain's CDR3 is CATSRGLAGGPDEQFF. The CDR3 DNA reads as TGTGCCACCAGCAGGGGACTAGCGGGAGGGCCGGATGAGCAGTTCTTC.

The V and J genes are TRBV12-3 or TRBV12-4 and TRBJ2-7; D not resolved. This CDR3 comprises 13 residues. V lost 6 bases and J lost 5, with 14 bases in between. DNA of the CDR3: TGTGCCAGCAGATCTCATTCTATGAACGAGCAGTACTTC. Encoded protein: CASRSHSMNEQYF.

V is TRBV14 and J is TRBJ2-2, with TRBD2 matching over 10 bases. CDR1 is SGHDN and CDR2 is FVKESK in the germline V gene. The length of the CDR3 is 19 residues. V lost 2 bases, J lost 2 bases, and 11 bases stayed unmatched. CDR3 nucleotides: TGTGCCAGCAGCCAAAACCACCTAGCGGGGGCCGTAAACACCGGGGAGCTGTTTTTT. It translates to CASSQNHLAGAVNTGELFF.

The chain joins TRBV7-9 to TRBJ2-1, with D unclear. This CDR3 contains 14 residues. Germline-derived CDR1 and CDR2 are SEHNR and FQNEAQ (reference sequence). Trimming took off 0 bases at V and 7 bases at J, with 10 bases between the two ends. The CDR3, as DNA: TGTGCCAGCAGCTTAGCAACCAGACCGAATGAGCAGTTCTTC. Translated: CASSLATRPNEQFF.

The count of this clonotype is one. The rearrangement links TRBV10-3 to TRBJ2-2, with 7 bases that match TRBD2. Trimming at V came to 0 bases and at J to 0 bases, leaving 1 base not matched to a gene. The CDR3 contains 16 residues. Germline lookup yields CDR1 ENHRY and CDR2 SYGVKD. The CDR3 sequence is CAISESAGPNTGELFF. CDR3 nucleotide sequence: TGTGCCATCAGTGAGTCAGCGGGACCGAACACCGGGGAGCTGTTTTTT.

This clonotype was observed once. V is TRBV20-1 and J is TRBJ1-1; 7 nucleotides align to TRBD1. V gave up 0 bases and J gave up 0 bases; unmatched junction bases: 7. Germline lookup yields CDR1 DFQATT and CDR2 SNEGSKA (reference sequence). The length of the CDR3 is 16 residues. CDR3 nucleotide sequence: TGCAGTGCTAGAGAGGGAGGGGGCGCGGTGAACACTGAAGCTTTCTTT. This sequence encodes CSAREGGGAVNTEAFF.

This clonotype was counted only a few times. The chain uses TRBV2 and TRBJ2-2; D assignment may be TRBD1 or TRBD2 (5 bases each). The CDR3 consists of 15 residues. V lost 6 bases to trimming and J lost 1 base, with 12 bases between them. Germline CDR1 SNHLY, CDR2 FYNNEI. CDR3: CASRGEKGNTGELFF. CDR3 DNA sequence: TGTGCCAGCAGGGGGGAGAAGGGGAACACCGGGGAGCTGTTTTTT.

This clonotype showed up just a few times. This sequence joins TRBV10-3 and TRBJ2-1; 9 bases agree with TRBD1. CDR1 and CDR2 (germline): ENHRY, SYGVKD. J gave up 7 bases and V 3 bases, and 7 bases lay outside the gene matches. The CDR3 is made up of 15 amino acids. The CDR3 DNA reads TGTGCCATCAGTGAAGAAGGGACAGGGCGGAATGAGCAGTTCTTC. As protein: CAISEEGTGRNEQFF.

The rearrangement uses TRBV7-2 and TRBJ2-1, with 9 nucleotides matching TRBD2. From germline, CDR1 is SGHTA and CDR2 FQGNSA. J lost 6 bases, V lost 2 bases, and 8 bases had no gene match. The CDR3 spans 16 residues. For the CDR3, the DNA is TGTGCCAGCAGCTTAAAGGCGGGAGGGGGATCCAATGAGCAGTTCTTC. Residues: CASSLKAGGGSNEQFF.

The chain joins TRBV24-1 to TRBJ2-1; D is perhaps TRBD1 (5 bases). V was shortened by 1 base and J by 2 bases, with 11 bases between the two germline ends. Germline loops: CDR1 KGHDR, CDR2 SFDVKD. This CDR3 comprises 16 residues. The CDR3 reads CATSDLRGSAYNEQFF. DNA of the CDR3: TGTGCCACCAGTGATTTAAGGGGTTCAGCCTACAATGAGCAGTTCTTC.

There are a few counts of this clonotype. The chain employs TRBV29-1 and TRBJ2-7; a possible D gene is TRBD1 (6 bases). The CDR3 has 13 amino acids. The germline V and J ends were trimmed by 6 bases and 2 bases, with 14 bases remaining between them. Looked up from germline, CDR1 is SQVTM and CDR2 is ANQGSEA. CDR3 protein: CSVGTQLTYEQYF. The CDR3 nucleotides read TGCAGCGTCGGGACACAGCTTACCTACGAGCAGTACTTC.

The chain employs TRBV10-3 and TRBJ1-6, with D perhaps matching TRBD1 (6 bases). The CDR3 spans 14 residues. Germline CDR1 is ENHRY and CDR2 is SYGVKD. The V end lost 6 bases, the J end lost 5 bases, and 11 bases lay between the germline ends. CDR3 in amino acids: CAIRDQGNNSPLHF. The CDR3 DNA follows: TGTGCCATCAGGGATCAGGGGAATAATTCACCCCTCCACTTT.

The J gene is TRBJ1-1, the V gene TRBV2; no clear D gene. CDR3 length: 14 residues. The germline V and J ends were trimmed by 4 bases and 1 base, with 10 bases remaining between them. CDR1 and CDR2 (germline): SNHLY, FYNNEI. Written as DNA, the CDR3 is TGTGCCAGCAGTGGAGTAATACAGAACACTGAAGCTTTCTTT. This gives the protein CASSGVIQNTEAFF.

This clonotype has just a few counts. At one end the junction does not follow the germline gene, possibly because of a read error. The CDR3 spells CASSLTIDRVIF. Written as DNA, the CDR3 is TGTGCCAGCAGCCTAACGATCGACAGGGTGATCTTC. The J gene is TRBJ1-2, the V gene TRBV6-2 or TRBV6-3; 7 bases map to TRBD1. This CDR3 is built from 12 residues. CDR1 MNHEY and CDR2 SVGEGT come from the germline V gene.